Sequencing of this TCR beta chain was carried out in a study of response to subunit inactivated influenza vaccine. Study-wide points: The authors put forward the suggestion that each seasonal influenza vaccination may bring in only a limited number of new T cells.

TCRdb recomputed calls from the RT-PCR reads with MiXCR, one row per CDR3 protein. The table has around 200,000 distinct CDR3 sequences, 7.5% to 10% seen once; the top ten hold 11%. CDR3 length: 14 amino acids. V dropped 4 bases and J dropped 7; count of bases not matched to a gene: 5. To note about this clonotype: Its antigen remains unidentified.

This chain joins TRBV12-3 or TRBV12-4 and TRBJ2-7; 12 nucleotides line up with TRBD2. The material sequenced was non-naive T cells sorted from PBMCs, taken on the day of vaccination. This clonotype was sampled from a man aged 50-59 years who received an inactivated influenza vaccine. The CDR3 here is CASSSSGGAREQYF. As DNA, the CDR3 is TGTGCCAGCAGTTCTAGCGGGGGGGCCAGAGAGCAGTACTTC.